Listed below are T cell receptor beta chains from one sample, sequenced in a study of T cell changes during pregnancy in multiple sclerosis. Clones were sequenced by immunoSEQ multiplex PCR, and TCRdb holds only the in-frame ones, with some missing. The sample consists of more than 55,000 clones, about 91% of them appearing once. The sequences come from peripheral blood, collected after pregnancy. These receptors came from a female donor in good health, enrolled as a control in a pregnancy study. CDR3s include the opening cysteine and the closing phenylalanine or tryptophan.

v_gene: TRBV5-5; j_gene: TRBJ2-1; CDR3aa: CASSSAARTSGYNEQFF
v_gene: TRBV27; j_gene: TRBJ1-1; CDR3aa: CASSYRVGYTEAFF
v_gene: TRBV18; j_gene: TRBJ2-5; CDR3aa: CASSPPSGTGALQETQYF
v_gene: TRBV7-2; j_gene: TRBJ2-7; CDR3aa: CASRGGTGGYEQYF
v_gene: TRBV28; j_gene: TRBJ1-3; CDR3aa: CASSFPTFGDTIYF
v_gene: TRBV4-3; j_gene: TRBJ1-1; CDR3aa: CASSQDRGTEAFF
v_gene: TRBV4-1; j_gene: TRBJ2-5; CDR3aa: CASSQNRGLGETQYF
v_gene: TRBV25-1; j_gene: TRBJ1-2; CDR3aa: CASSSLRDRESGYTF
v_gene: TRBV5-4; j_gene: TRBJ2-7; CDR3aa: CASSLYFSGQGRTYEQYF
v_gene: TRBV4-1; j_gene: TRBJ2-7; CDR3aa: CASSPSVQGIEQYF
v_gene: TRBV7-3; j_gene: TRBJ2-1; CDR3aa: CASRVSGEIDEQFF
v_gene: TRBV5-4; j_gene: TRBJ2-7; CDR3aa: CASSYRTSGGEEQYF
v_gene: TRBV2; j_gene: TRBJ2-3; CDR3aa: CASLSDRGTDTQYF
v_gene: TRBV11-2; j_gene: TRBJ2-3; CDR3aa: CASSLRLAGGYTDTQYF
v_gene: TRBV5-1; j_gene: TRBJ1-6; CDR3aa: CASSDRQGNSPLHF
v_gene: TRBV5-1; j_gene: TRBJ2-5; CDR3aa: CASSSPGTGGDGPQETQYF
v_gene: TRBV9; j_gene: TRBJ2-3; CDR3aa: CASSPLGGPDTQYF
v_gene: TRBV18; j_gene: TRBJ2-2; CDR3aa: CASSRDRGKNTGELFF
v_gene: TRBV5-1; j_gene: TRBJ2-3; CDR3aa: CASSPGQAGDTQYF
v_gene: TRBV6-5; j_gene: TRBJ2-3; CDR3aa: CASSYGVEGSGDTQYF
v_gene: TRBV27; j_gene: TRBJ2-3; CDR3aa: CASSFGRRASDTQYF
v_gene: TRBV25-1; j_gene: TRBJ2-7; CDR3aa: CASSEHPTAYEQYF
v_gene: TRBV7-9; j_gene: TRBJ2-3; CDR3aa: CASSFQALDTQYF
v_gene: TRBV6-5; j_gene: TRBJ1-5; CDR3aa: CASSAGTGYQPQHF
v_gene: TRBV7-9; j_gene: TRBJ2-7; CDR3aa: CASSASGGLSYEQYF
v_gene: TRBV14; j_gene: TRBJ2-7; CDR3aa: CASSQEPQGSSYEQYF
v_gene: TRBV18; j_gene: TRBJ1-4; CDR3aa: CASSSQGSEKLFF
v_gene: TRBV5-1; j_gene: TRBJ1-1; CDR3aa: CASKIISDTEAFF
v_gene: TRBV19; j_gene: TRBJ2-7; CDR3aa: CASSPPGTRTYEQYF
v_gene: TRBV6-6; j_gene: TRBJ1-1; CDR3aa: CASSPAGAPNTEAFF
v_gene: TRBV4-1; j_gene: TRBJ1-3; CDR3aa: CASSEQGYSGNTIYF
v_gene: TRBV29-1; j_gene: TRBJ2-1; CDR3aa: CSVGSGTGGYEQFF
v_gene: TRBV2; j_gene: TRBJ2-3; CDR3aa: CASKQGLVADTQYF
v_gene: TRBV29-1; j_gene: TRBJ2-2; CDR3aa: CSVRGGENTGELFF
v_gene: TRBV28; j_gene: TRBJ1-1; CDR3aa: CASSPPQGMNTEAFF
v_gene: TRBV9; j_gene: TRBJ1-4; CDR3aa: CASSVGGPNEKLFF
v_gene: TRBV5-4; j_gene: TRBJ2-7; CDR3aa: CASSADRDTFYEQYF
v_gene: TRBV4-3; j_gene: TRBJ1-1; CDR3aa: CASSQDRRGTEAFF
v_gene: TRBV7-9; j_gene: TRBJ2-2; CDR3aa: CASRSGGTGELFF
v_gene: TRBV2; j_gene: TRBJ2-1; CDR3aa: CASSERTPYNEQFF
v_gene: TRBV5-1; j_gene: TRBJ1-5; CDR3aa: CGRGGRNVIGSNQPQHF
v_gene: TRBV6-1; j_gene: TRBJ1-1; CDR3aa: CASSGQGIEAFF
v_gene: TRBV7-2; j_gene: TRBJ2-7; CDR3aa: CASSRSSGGTLEQYF
v_gene: TRBV9; j_gene: TRBJ2-7; CDR3aa: CASSPRRSGQGSYEQYF
v_gene: TRBV9; j_gene: TRBJ2-2; CDR3aa: CASSFGQPTGELFF
v_gene: TRBV18; j_gene: TRBJ2-3; CDR3aa: CASSRQGMRTDTQYF
v_gene: TRBV19; j_gene: TRBJ2-7; CDR3aa: CASSISGTGAYEQYF
v_gene: TRBV18; j_gene: TRBJ1-2; CDR3aa: CASSPNGQGNGYTF